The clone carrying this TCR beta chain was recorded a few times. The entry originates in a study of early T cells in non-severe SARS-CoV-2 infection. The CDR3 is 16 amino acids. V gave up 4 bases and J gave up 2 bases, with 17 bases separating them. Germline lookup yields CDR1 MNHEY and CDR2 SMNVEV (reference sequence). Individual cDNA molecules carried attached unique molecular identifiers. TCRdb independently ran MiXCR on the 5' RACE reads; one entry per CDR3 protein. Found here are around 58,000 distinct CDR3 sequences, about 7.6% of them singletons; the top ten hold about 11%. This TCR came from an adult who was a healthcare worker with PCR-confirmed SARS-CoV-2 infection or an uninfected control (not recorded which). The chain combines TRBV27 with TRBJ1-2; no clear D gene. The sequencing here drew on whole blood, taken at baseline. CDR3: CASSSLLPGENYGYTF. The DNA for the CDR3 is TGTGCCAGCAGTTCCCTTCTGCCTGGGGAAAACTATGGCTACACCTTC.